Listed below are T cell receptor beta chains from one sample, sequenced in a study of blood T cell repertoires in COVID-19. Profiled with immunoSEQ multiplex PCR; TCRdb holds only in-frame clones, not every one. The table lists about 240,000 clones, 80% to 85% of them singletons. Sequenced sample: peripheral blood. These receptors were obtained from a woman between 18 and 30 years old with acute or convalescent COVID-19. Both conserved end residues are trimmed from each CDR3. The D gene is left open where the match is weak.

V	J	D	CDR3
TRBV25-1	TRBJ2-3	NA	ATEVGGTSGTDTQY
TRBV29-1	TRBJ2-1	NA	SVRESSYNEQF
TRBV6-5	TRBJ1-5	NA	ASSYFGGPQH
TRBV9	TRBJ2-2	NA	ASSPGISNTGELF
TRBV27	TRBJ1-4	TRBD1	ASSSPGTGGIPNEKLF
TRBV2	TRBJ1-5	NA	ASSLLPNQPQH
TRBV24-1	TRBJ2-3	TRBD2	ATSDASGSVIDTQY
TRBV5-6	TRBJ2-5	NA	ASSSIDSWETQY
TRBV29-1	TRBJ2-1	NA	SVGIGYSRRNEQF
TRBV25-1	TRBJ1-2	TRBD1	ASSETGGSVGYT
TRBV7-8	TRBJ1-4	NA	ASSLVLGASFGTNEKLF
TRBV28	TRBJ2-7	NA	ASSPPATYEQY
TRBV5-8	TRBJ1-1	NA	ASSLTGLGTEAF
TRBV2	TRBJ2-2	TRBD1	ASSEGQTNTGELF
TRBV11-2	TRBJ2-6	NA	ASSLDNALTSGANVLT
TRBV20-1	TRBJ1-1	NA	SASGDSLNTEAF
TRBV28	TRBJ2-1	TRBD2	ASRLQGLLAGAYNEQF
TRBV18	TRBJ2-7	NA	ASSPPRQKYVYEQY
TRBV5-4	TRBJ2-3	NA	ASSLGGEALSTDTQY
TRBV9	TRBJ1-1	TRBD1	ASSAGGSANTEAF
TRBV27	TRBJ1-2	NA	ASSPGLTRGYT
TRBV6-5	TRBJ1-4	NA	ASRMIQGGRLF
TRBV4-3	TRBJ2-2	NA	ASSQEGWTSTGELF
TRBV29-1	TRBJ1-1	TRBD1	SVEPEQGAPEAF
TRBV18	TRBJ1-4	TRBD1	ASSHNRGANEKLF
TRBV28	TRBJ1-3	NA	ASIRTVGNTIY
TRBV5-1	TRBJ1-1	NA	ASRFGGRLNTEAF
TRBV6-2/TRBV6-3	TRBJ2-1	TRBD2	ASSPTSGNYNEQF
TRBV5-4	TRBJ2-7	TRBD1	ASSLGQEVIYEQY
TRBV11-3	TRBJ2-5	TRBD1	ASSLGYRGQETQY
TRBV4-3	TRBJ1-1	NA	ASSQHPGTEAF
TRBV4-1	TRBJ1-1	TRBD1	ASSQEAAGGTEAF
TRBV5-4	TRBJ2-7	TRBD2	ASSSRLAGEVEQY
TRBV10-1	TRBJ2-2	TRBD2	ASSEAGLAGARSTGELF
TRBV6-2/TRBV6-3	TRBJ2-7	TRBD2	ASSVQLADEPPYEQY
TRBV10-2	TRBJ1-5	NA	ASSESWEGIMAQH
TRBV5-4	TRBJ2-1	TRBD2	ASSLAPSGRDNEQF
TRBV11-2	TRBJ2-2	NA	ASSFQAPAGGELF
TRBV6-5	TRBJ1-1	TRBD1	ASTGPRDREAF
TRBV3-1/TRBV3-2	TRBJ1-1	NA	ASSQGQPNTEAF
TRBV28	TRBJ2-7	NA	ASSLEGYEQY
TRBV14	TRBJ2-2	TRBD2	ASSRYRTSGGNTGELF
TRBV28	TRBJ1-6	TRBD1	ASSFGTGGNSPLH
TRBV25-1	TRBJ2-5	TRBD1	ASSETGGAETQY
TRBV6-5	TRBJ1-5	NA	ASSYVQGSQPQH
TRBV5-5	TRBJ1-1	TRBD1	ASSLNTGGWTEAF
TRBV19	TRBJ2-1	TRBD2	ATTNERGTSDNNEQF
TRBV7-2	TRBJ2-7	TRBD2	ASSLTASGGRYEQY
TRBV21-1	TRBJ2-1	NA	ASSNLAGGLGEQF
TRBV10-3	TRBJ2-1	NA	AISAIERSYNEQF
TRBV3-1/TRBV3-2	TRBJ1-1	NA	ASSQDLGGRTDTEAF
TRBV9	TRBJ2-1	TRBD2	ASSVASGGFYNEQF